In this sample, the clone carrying this T cell receptor beta chain turned up once. This sample is drawn from a study of blood T cell repertoires in COVID-19. Study-level background: The samples span acute and convalescent COVID-19 from the United States, Italy and Spain. PBMCs, B-cell-depleted T cells, or T cells provided the cDNA or gDNA that made up the material.

In the original processing: Estimates of nucleated cell counts were drawn from the amplification of reference gene primers. The protocol was immunoSEQ multiplex PCR, while the TCRdb copy is restricted to in-frame clones and leaves out a portion. That table is the source of V, J and clone size, and D and trimming were worked out from the DNA. There are approximately 88,000 clones in the sample; 75% to 90% occur only once, and about 15% lies in the top ten. Germline V gives CDR1 MNHEY, CDR2 SVGAGI. Trimming removed 6 bases at V and 6 bases at J, with 14 bases between. There are 13 residues in the CDR3.

The chain recombines TRBV6-5 with TRBJ1-2, with D possibly matching TRBD1 (6 bases). What was sequenced was peripheral blood. The TCR sequence derives from a male donor with acute or convalescent COVID-19. CDR3 sequence: CASSLGGWNGYTF. Written as DNA, the CDR3 is TGTGCCAGCAGCCTTGGGGGCTGGAATGGCTACACCTTC.